Detailed here is one TCR beta chain. Which antigen it targets is not known. The sample holds no much larger clone one base away, and base qualities are not on file. TCRbeta CDR3 regions were amplified from genomic DNA using the immunoSEQ Assay, a bias-controlled multiplex PCR. For the original study's pipeline: Within the assay, amplification of reference gene primers was used to estimate how many nucleated cells each sample contained. To quantify the absolute abundance of each unique TCRbeta CDR3 rearrangement, sequence reads were collapsed and filtered. For each sample, productive Simpson clonality was calculated by taking the square root of Simpson's diversity index across productive rearrangements. Imported from immuneACCESS, the table was reduced by TCRdb to in-frame sequences with V and J called. These copies leave out some clones; in studies compared against another copy, an unresolved V gene accounts for under half, and the cause of the remainder is not known. D and trimming were read from the DNA, whereas the V and J calls and clone size are those reported in that table. This sample gives roughly 80,000 clones in total; around four fifths of them show up just once. The ten largest clones represent 15% to 20% of the sample.

Collaborating institutions collected whole blood in K2EDTA tubes following their own protocols. For TCRbeta analysis, collaborators shipped samples in one of three forms: frozen whole blood, isolated PBMCs, or DNA extracted from either of those sample types. The germline V gene (reference sequence) specifies MNHEY as CDR1 and SMNVEV as CDR2. From the cysteine up to the phenylalanine, the CDR3 has a length of 16 residues. The retained sequence is limited to the CDR3, 48 bases, with the frame set at the first base. V gives up 5 bases and J gives up 3 bases, and the segment between their germline ends measures 18 bases. The data were obtained in a study of blood T cell repertoires in COVID-19 (dated by TCRdb to 2019 to 2021). About the investigation overall: Samples from collaborators originated in the United States, Italy and Spain and spanned both the acute and convalescent phases of COVID-19. Samples were obtained from the ongoing ImmuneRACE study (first 160 participants) and from 1,000 to 1,500 subjects provided by 6 global collaborators. Nearly every sample came with metadata listing a de-identified subject ID, COVID-19 status, age in years and sex. The dataset comprised deeply sampled blood TCRbeta repertoires from subjects exposed to, actively infected with, or recovered from COVID-19. The material from the prospective study consisted of cDNA or gDNA derived from T cells, B-cell-depleted T cells, or PBMCs. Where HLA class I and class II types were available, the types were taken from metadata supplied by the sample provider, not from assay-based typing. The repertoires were released in a freely available public database meant as a resource for research on the immune response to SARS-CoV-2.

Summary of the overall study and its limitations: Clinical and demographic metadata were provided uncurated, with the amount varying by source and participant.

This TCR derives from a woman in her sixties or seventies with acute or convalescent COVID-19. The sequence joins TRBV27 to TRBJ2-3; matching of 6 bases hints at TRBD2 as the D gene. The sequencing input was peripheral blood. The DNA sequence is as follows: TGTGCCAGCAGTCGCCGGCGTCCCGGGGGAACAGATACGCAGTATTTT. Its amino acids are CASSRRRPGGTDTQYF.